Listed here is a single T cell receptor (beta chain). These data belong to a study of T cell changes during pregnancy in multiple sclerosis. The J segment lost 4 bases and the V segment lost 0 bases, leaving 5 bases of the junction unmatched. Germline V gene sequence: CDR1 SGDLS, CDR2 YYNGEE. The CDR3 covers 16 residues. Sequencing was performed with immunoSEQ multiplex PCR; in TCRdb, only in-frame clones are kept and a portion is missing. The sample includes some 76,000 clones, around nine tenths of them seen just once. The material sequenced was CD4+ T cells from peripheral blood mononuclear cells, taken after pregnancy. This receptor was taken from a female donor with multiple sclerosis, enrolled in a pregnancy study. The chain is built from TRBV9 and TRBJ2-1; TRBD1 aligns across 9 bases. The CDR3 DNA reads as TGTGCCAGCAGCGTAGTTGGGACAGGGCCATACAATGAGCAGTTCTTC. This translates into CASSVVGTGPYNEQFF.